This T cell receptor (beta chain) appears in the sequencing data of a study of identical twins. Overall study results and limits: The presence of invariant MAIT and iNKT cells could partly confound analyses of zero-insertion sequences. Memory repertoires showed no such pattern, whereas abundant cord blood beta clonotypes carried fewer insertions.

Healthy Caucasians were all of the donors. Many counts were recorded for this clonotype. The antigen remains undetermined. Via MiXCR, TCRdb re-called the 5' RACE reads, giving one row per CDR3 protein. The sample contains roughly 290,000 distinct CDR3 sequences, just under 9.5% of which appear only once. Germline CDR1 SGHTA, CDR2 FQGTGA. The CDR3 runs to 16 residues. J gave up 4 bases and V 5 bases, and 6 bases lay outside the gene matches. These records were also assigned to another study, of yellow fever vaccine responses in identical twins.

The source is a woman between 18 and 29 years old in good health. The chain links TRBV7-3 to TRBJ2-1, with 12 positions matching TRBD2. Sequencing was carried out using CD8+ T cells sorted from blood. DNA of the CDR3: TGTGCCAGCAGCCCCAGACTAGCGGGGGATTACAATGAGCAGTTCTTC. It codes for CASSPRLAGDYNEQFF.